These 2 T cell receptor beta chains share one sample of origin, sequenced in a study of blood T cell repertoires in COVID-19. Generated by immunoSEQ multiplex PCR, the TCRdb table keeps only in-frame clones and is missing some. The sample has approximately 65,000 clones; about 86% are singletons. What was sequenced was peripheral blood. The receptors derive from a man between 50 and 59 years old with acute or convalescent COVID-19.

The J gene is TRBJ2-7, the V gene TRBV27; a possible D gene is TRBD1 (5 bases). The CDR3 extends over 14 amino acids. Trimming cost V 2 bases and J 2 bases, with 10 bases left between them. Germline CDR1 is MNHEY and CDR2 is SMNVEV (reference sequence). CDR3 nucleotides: TGTGCCAGCAGTTTAGTAGCAGGGACCTACGAGCAGTACTTC. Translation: CASSLVAGTYEQYF.

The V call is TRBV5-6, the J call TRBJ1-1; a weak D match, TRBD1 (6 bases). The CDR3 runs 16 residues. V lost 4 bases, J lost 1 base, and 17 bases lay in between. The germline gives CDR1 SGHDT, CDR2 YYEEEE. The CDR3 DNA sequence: TGTGCCAGCAGCCAACGGAGGACGGGACAGAACACTGAAGCTTTCTTT. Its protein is CASSQRRTGQNTEAFF.